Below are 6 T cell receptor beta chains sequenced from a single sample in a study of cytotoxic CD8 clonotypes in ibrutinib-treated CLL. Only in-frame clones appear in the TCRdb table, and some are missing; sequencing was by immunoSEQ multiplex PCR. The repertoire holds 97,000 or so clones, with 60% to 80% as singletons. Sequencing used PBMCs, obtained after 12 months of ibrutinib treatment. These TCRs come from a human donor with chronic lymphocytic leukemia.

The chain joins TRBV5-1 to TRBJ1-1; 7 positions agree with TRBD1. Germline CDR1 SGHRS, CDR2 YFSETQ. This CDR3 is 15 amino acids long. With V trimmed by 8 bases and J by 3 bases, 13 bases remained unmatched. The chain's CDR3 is CASCQGGGADTEAFF. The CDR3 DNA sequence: TGCGCCAGTTGCCAAGGAGGGGGCGCTGACACTGAAGCTTTCTTT.

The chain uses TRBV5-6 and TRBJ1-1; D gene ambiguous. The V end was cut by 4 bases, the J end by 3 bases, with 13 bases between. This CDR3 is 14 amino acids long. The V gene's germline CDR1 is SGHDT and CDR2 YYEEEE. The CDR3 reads CASSMEDVDTEAFF. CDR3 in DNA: TGTGCCAGCAGCATGGAGGACGTCGACACTGAAGCTTTCTTT.

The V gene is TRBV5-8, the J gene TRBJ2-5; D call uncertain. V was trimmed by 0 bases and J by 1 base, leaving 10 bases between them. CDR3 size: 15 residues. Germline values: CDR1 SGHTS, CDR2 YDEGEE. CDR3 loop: CASSLGARGQETQYF. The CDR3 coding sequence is TGTGCCAGCAGCTTGGGGGCGAGAGGCCAAGAGACCCAGTACTTC.

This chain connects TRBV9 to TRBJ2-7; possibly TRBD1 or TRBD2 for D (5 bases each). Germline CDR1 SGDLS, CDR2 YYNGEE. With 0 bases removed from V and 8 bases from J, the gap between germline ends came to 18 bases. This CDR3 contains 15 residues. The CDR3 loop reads CASSVAPGTYNKQYF. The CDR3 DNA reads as TGTGCCAGCAGCGTAGCTCCCGGGACCTACAATAAGCAGTACTTC.

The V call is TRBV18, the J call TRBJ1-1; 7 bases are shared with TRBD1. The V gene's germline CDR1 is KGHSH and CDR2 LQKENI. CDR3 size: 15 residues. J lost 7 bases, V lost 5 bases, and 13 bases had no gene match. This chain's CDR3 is CASSTINQQGYEAFF. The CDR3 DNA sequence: TGTGCCAGCTCAACTATTAATCAACAGGGGTATGAAGCTTTCTTT.

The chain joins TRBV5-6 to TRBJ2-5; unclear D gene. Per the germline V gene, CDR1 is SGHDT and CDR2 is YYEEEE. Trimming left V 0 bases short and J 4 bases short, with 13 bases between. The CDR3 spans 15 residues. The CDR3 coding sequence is TGTGCCAGCAGCTTGGACAGCCTAACGATAGAGACCCAGTACTTC. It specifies CASSLDSLTIETQYF.